The entry below gives a single TCR beta chain sequence along with its context. The sample originates from a study of CD8+ T cells in alopecia areata. The CDR3 has 14 residues. The germline V gene has CDR1 SEHNR and CDR2 FQNEAQ (reference sequence). V was pared by 4 bases and J by 6 bases, with 4 bases of the junction left unmatched. Reverse transcription of extracted RNA yielded cDNA, which provided the sequencing template. Profiling relied on immunoSEQ multiplex PCR, and the TCRdb table lists in-frame clones only, not all of them. Of more than 11,000 clones in the sample, 55% to 60% were seen once. It was from alopecia areata patients that lesional scalp punch biopsies and peripheral blood were collected.

The sequence was obtained from a human donor with alopecia areata. The sample was skin, taken at week 0. The chain is built from TRBV7-9 and TRBJ1-5; 9 bases are a match to TRBD1. The CDR3 protein is CASSSGTGSQPQHF. Written as DNA, the CDR3 is TGTGCCAGCAGCTCCGGGACAGGGAGTCAGCCCCAGCATTTT.